This entry features one T cell receptor (beta chain) sequence. Its specificity is not known. Assay: immunoSEQ multiplex PCR; the TCRdb copy retains only in-frame clones and omits some. The top ten hold approximately 1.2% of the sample, which has some 100,000 clones, approximately 81% seen once. The entry originates in a study of OX40 agonist ivuxolimab in advanced cancers. Looking at the study overall: Ivuxolimab is a fully human IgG2 antibody that activates OX40 (CD134). Study observations and caveats: Expanded clones were, on average, more numerous in CD8+ T cells than in CD4+. Expanded peripheral T cell antigen specificity was not determined. Both blood CD4+ and CD8+ T cells showed clonal growth by week 6 at 0.1 to 3.0 mg/kg.

This CDR3 is 14 amino acids long. The V end was cut by 4 bases, the J end by 5 bases, with 15 bases between. Germline loops: CDR1 SGHRS, CDR2 YFSETQ. Source: CD4+ or CD8+ T cells sorted from blood, taken in a trial of the OX40 agonist ivuxolimab. The receptor was derived from an adult with an advanced solid tumor such as melanoma, head and neck, liver or kidney cancer. This chain connects TRBV5-1 to TRBJ1-2; D possibly corresponds to TRBD1 (5 bases). The CDR3 region is CASSPEGREYGYTF. In DNA form, the CDR3 reads TGCGCCAGCAGCCCGGAGGGCAGGGAGTATGGCTACACCTTC.